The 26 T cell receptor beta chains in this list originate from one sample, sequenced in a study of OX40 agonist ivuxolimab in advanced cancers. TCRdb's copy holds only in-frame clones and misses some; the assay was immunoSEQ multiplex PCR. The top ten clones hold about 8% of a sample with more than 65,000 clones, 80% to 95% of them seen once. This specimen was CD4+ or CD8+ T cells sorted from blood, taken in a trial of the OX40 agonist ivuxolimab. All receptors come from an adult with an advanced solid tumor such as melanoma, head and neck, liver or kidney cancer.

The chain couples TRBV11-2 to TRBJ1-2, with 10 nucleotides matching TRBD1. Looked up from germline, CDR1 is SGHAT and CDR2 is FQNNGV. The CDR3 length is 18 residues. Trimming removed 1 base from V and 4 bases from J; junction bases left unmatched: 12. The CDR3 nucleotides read TGTGCCAGCAGCTTAGGCACGGACAGGGGGATGGGCGTCTATGGCTACACCTTC. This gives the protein CASSLGTDRGMGVYGYTF.

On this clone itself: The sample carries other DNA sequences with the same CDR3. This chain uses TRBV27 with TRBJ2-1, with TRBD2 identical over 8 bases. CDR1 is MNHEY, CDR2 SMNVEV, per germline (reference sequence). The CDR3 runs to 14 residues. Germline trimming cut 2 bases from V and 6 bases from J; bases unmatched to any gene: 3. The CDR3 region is CASSLGTSGNEQFF. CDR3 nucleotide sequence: TGTGCCAGCAGTTTAGGAACTAGCGGCAATGAGCAGTTCTTC.

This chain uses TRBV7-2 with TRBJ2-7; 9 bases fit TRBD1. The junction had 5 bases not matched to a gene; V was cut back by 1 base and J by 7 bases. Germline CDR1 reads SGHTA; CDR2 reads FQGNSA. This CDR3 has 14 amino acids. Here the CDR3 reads CASSLVQGAEEQYF. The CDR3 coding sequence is TGTGCCAGCAGCTTAGTACAGGGGGCTGAAGAGCAGTACTTC.

The CDR3 spells CASSLEGTPVLYGYTF. CDR3 nucleotide sequence: TGTGCCAGCAGCTTAGAGGGGACGCCGGTCCTCTATGGCTACACCTTC. This chain uses TRBV7-8 with TRBJ1-2; maybe TRBD1 (5 bases). Per the germline V gene, CDR1 is SGHVS and CDR2 is FQNEAQ. CDR3 length: 16 residues. V dropped 1 base and J dropped 4 bases, with 16 bases sitting between them.

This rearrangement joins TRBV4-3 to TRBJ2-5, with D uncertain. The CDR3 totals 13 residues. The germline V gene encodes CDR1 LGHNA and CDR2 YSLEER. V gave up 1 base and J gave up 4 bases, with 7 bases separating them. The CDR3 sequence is CASSQVFLETQYF. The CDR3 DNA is TGCGCCAGCAGCCAAGTTTTTCTAGAGACCCAGTACTTC.

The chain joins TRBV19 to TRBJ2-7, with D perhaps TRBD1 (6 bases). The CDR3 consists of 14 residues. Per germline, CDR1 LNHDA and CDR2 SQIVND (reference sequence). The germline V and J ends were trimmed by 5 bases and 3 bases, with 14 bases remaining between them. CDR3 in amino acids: CASSHRTEFYEQYF. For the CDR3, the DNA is TGTGCCAGTAGTCATAGGACAGAGTTCTACGAGCAGTACTTC.

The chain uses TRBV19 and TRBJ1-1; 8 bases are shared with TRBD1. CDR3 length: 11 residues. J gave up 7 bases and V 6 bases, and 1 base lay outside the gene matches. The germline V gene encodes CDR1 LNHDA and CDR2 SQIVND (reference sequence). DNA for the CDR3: TGTGCCAGTAGGGACAGGGATGAAGCTTTCTTT. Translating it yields CASRDRDEAFF.

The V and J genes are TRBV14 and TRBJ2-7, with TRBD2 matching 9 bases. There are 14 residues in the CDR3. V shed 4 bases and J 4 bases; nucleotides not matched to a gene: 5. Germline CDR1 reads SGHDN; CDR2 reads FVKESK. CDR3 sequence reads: CASSLGSGGYEQYF. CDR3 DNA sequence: TGTGCCAGCAGCCTGGGCAGCGGGGGGTACGAGCAGTACTTC.

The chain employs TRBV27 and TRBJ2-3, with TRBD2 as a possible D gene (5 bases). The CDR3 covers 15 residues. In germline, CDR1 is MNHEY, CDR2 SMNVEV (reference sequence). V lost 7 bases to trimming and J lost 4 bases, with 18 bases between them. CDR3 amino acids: CASTQDVTGADTQYF. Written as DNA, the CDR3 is TGTGCCAGCACCCAGGACGTCACCGGGGCAGATACGCAGTATTTT.

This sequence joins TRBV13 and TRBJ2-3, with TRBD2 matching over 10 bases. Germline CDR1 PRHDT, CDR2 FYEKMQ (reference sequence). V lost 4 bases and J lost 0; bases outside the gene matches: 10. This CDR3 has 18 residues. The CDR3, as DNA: TGTGCCAGCAGCTCCGTCTCGGGACTAGCGCCAAGCACAGATACGCAGTATTTT. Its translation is CASSSVSGLAPSTDTQYF.

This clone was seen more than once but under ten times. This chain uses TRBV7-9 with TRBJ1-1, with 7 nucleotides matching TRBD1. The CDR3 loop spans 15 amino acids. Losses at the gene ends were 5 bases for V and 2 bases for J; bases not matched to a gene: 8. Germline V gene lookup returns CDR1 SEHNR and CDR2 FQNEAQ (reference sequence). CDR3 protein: CASSDGTDGNTEAFF. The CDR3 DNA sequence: TGTGCCAGCAGCGATGGGACAGACGGCAACACTGAAGCTTTCTTT.

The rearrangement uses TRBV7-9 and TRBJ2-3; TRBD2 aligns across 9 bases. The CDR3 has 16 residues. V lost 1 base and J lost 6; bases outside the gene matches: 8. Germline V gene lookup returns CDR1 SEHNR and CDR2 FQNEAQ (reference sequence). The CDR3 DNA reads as TGTGCCAGCAGCTTAGTCGGCAAGCGGGGGGAGGATACGCAGTATTTT. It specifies CASSLVGKRGEDTQYF.

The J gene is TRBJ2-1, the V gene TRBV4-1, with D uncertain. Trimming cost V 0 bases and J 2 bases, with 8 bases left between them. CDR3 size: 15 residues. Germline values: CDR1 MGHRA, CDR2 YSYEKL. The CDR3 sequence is CASSQDRATYNEQFF. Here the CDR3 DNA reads TGCGCCAGCAGCCAAGACAGAGCAACCTACAATGAGCAGTTCTTC.

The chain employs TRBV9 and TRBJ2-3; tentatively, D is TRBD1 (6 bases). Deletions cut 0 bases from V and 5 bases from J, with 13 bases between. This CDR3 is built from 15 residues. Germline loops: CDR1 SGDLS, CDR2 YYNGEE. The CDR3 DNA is TGTGCCAGCAGCGTAGCAGGGGATTATGGAGATACGCAGTATTTT. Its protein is CASSVAGDYGDTQYF.

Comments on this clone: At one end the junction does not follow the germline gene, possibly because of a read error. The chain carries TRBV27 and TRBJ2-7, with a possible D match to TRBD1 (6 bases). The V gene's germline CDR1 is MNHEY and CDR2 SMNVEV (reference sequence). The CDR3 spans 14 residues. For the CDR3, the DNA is TGTGCCAGCAGTTTAGTGGGGGCCTCCAACGAGCAGTACTTC. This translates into CASSLVGASNEQYF.

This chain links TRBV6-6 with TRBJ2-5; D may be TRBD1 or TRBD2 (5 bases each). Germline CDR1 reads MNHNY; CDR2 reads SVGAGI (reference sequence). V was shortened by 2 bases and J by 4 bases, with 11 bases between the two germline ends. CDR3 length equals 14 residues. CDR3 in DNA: TGTGCCAGCAGTTACGGGGGTCGAGCAGAGACCCAGTACTTC. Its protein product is CASSYGGRAETQYF.

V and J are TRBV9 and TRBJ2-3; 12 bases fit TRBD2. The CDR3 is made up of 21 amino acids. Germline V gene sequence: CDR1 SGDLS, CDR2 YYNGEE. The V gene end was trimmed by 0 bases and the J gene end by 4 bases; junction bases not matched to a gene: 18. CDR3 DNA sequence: TGTGCCAGCAGCGTAGGGTGGCCTAGCGGGGGGGCTGAGGTGCAGTCAGATACGCAGTATTTT. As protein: CASSVGWPSGGAEVQSDTQYF.

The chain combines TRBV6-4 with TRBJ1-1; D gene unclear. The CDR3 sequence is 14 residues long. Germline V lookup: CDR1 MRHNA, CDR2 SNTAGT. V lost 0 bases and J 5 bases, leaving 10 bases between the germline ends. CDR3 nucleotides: TGTGCCAGCAGTGACTCCTTCCGAGGGACTGAAGCTTTCTTT. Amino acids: CASSDSFRGTEAFF.

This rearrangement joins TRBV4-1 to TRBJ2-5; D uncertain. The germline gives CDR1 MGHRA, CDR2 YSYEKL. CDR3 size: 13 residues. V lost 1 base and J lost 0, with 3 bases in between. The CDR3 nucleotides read TGCGCCAGCAGCCAAGTTGACCAAGAGACCCAGTACTTC. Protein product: CASSQVDQETQYF.

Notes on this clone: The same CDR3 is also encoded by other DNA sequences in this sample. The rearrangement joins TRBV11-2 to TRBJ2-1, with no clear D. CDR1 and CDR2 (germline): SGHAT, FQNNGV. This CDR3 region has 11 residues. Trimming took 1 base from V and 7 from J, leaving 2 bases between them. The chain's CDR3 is CASSLGNEQFF. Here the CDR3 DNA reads TGTGCCAGCAGCTTAGGGAATGAGCAGTTCTTC.

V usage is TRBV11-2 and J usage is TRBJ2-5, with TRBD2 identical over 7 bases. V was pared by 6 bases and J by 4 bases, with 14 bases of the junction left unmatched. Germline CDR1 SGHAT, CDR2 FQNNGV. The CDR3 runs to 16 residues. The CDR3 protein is CASRNSGLVWGETQYF. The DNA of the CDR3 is TGTGCCAGCAGGAACTCCGGACTAGTTTGGGGAGAGACCCAGTACTTC.

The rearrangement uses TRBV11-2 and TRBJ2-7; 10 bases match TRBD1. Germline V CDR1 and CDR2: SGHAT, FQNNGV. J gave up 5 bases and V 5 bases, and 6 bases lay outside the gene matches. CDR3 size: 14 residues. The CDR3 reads CASSPGTGAHEQYF. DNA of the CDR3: TGTGCCAGCAGCCCAGGGACAGGGGCCCACGAGCAGTACTTC.

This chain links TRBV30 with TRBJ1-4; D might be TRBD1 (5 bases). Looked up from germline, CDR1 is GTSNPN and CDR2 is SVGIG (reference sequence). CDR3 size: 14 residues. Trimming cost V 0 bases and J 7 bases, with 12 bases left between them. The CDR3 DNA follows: TGTGCCTGGAGTGTAGGAGGGGTGGTTGAAAAACTGTTTTTT. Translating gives CAWSVGGVVEKLFF.

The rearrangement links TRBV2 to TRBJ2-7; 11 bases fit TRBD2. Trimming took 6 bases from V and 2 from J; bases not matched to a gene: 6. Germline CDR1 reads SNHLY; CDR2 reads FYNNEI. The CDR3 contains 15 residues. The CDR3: CASSQLAGAPYEQYF. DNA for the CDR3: TGTGCCAGCAGCCAACTAGCGGGGGCCCCCTACGAGCAGTACTTC.

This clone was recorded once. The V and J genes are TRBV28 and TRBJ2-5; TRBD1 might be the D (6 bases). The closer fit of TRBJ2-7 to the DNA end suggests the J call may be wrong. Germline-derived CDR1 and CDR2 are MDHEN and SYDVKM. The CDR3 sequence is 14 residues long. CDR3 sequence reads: CASSFPQGSYEQYF. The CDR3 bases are TGTGCCAGCAGTTTTCCGCAGGGGTCCTACGAGCAGTACTTC.

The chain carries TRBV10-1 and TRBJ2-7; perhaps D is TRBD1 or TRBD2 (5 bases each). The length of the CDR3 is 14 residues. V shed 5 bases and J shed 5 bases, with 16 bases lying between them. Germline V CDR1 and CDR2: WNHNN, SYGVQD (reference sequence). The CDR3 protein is CASSRAGTPDEQYF. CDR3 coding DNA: TGCGCCAGCAGTAGAGCCGGGACCCCGGACGAGCAGTACTTC.